Below are 3 T cell receptor beta chains sequenced from a single sample in a study of T cell responses to AZD1222 COVID-19 vaccine. TCRdb keeps only in-frame clones here, not all; method: immunoSEQ multiplex PCR. This sample has under 150,000 clones, with 90% to 95% found just once. Sequences were derived from peripheral blood, sampled on day 0 of AZD1222 vaccination. The receptors derive from an adult in good health.

The rearrangement uses TRBV9 and TRBJ2-3, with 8 bases aligning to TRBD1. This CDR3 is 16 amino acids long. In germline, CDR1 is SGDLS, CDR2 YYNGEE. The junction had 13 bases not matched to a gene; V was cut back by 3 bases and J by 7 bases. CDR3 loop: CASSAPTTGAENTQYF. As DNA, the CDR3 is TGTGCCAGCAGCGCCCCGACGACAGGGGCTGAGAATACGCAGTATTTT.

The chain carries TRBV5-6 and TRBJ2-7, with D perhaps TRBD1 or TRBD2 (5 bases each). This CDR3 has 15 residues. V was cut by 0 bases and J by 7 bases, with 17 bases left in between. The V gene's germline CDR1 is SGHDT and CDR2 YYEEEE. CDR3 in DNA: TGTGCCAGCAGCTTGGGAGGGCAGGGAGCGGTTGAGCAGTACTTC. Residues: CASSLGGQGAVEQYF.

The rearrangement links TRBV29-1 to TRBJ1-2; 10 nucleotides align to TRBD1. V lost 3 bases to trimming and J lost 4 bases; unmatched junction nucleotides: 2. In germline, CDR1 is SQVTM, CDR2 ANQGSEA. The CDR3 length is 13 residues. DNA of the CDR3: TGCAGCGTTGAGGGGACAGGGGCCTATGGCTACACCTTC. It specifies CSVEGTGAYGYTF.